This T cell receptor (beta chain) was profiled in a study of cytomegalovirus exposure and HLA in healthy donors. Looking at the study overall: The roughly 120 validation repertoires, a later analysis reported, used the same platform as the roughly 610 first-cohort repertoires. Study results and limitations: Most observed TCR sequences were rare, whereas some public TCRs were detected in many donors.

Between the trimmed V and J ends, which lost 3 bases and 8 bases, there was a span of 7 bases. Germline-derived CDR1 and CDR2 are SQVTM and ANQGSEA. This CDR3 is 10 amino acids long. TCRdb's copy holds only in-frame clones and misses some; the assay was immunoSEQ multiplex PCR. The repertoire consists of 70,000 to 75,000 clones, with roughly 94% occurring once and the leading ten covering less than 2%. To note about this clone: Its target is not known.

Among the 120 subjects of the validation cohort, separate from the 666-subject first cohort, were the donors. The chain links TRBV29-1 to TRBJ1-2; D call uncertain. The clonotype comes from a woman aged 18-29 years in good health and CMV-seropositive. Source material: PBMCs. This CDR3 is CSVDWQGYTF. The CDR3 DNA sequence: TGCAGCGTTGATTGGCAGGGCTACACCTTC.